Below are 17 T cell receptor beta chains sequenced from a single sample in a study of T-cell memory formation after mild COVID-19. MiXCR, applied by TCRdb to the 5' RACE reads, yields one record per CDR3 protein. Of around 45,000 distinct CDR3 sequences in the sample, roughly 9% are singletons; the top ten hold approximately 10%. Material for sequencing was PBMCs or a T cell subset sorted from them (not recorded which). The receptors come from an adult woman who had mild COVID-19 (a few samples of this study predate the infection). Cell type and time point are not known.

This clonotype was seen a few times. The chain is built from TRBV20-1 and TRBJ2-5; 10 positions match TRBD1. The J segment lost 4 bases and the V segment lost 5 bases, leaving 16 bases of the junction unmatched. The CDR3 runs 17 residues. Germline lookup yields CDR1 DFQATT and CDR2 SNEGSKA (reference sequence). CDR3 nucleotides: TGCAGTGCTGCCGGGCGGATGGGACAGGGGCCAGGAGAGACCCAGTACTTC. It encodes CSAAGRMGQGPGETQYF.

Ten or more counts support this clonotype. The rearrangement joins TRBV24-1 to TRBJ1-5; 7 bases are a match to TRBD1. V gave up 3 bases and J gave up 5 bases; unmatched junction bases: 12. Germline CDR1 is KGHDR and CDR2 is SFDVKD. CDR3 length: 17 residues. In DNA form, the CDR3 reads TGTGCCACCAGTGATCCGTGGCGGAACAGGGGTGATCAGCCCCAGCATTTT. Translated: CATSDPWRNRGDQPQHF.

The gene calls are TRBV2 and TRBJ2-3; the D gene is possibly TRBD1 (7 bases). CDR3 length: 14 amino acids. CDR1 and CDR2 (germline): SNHLY, FYNNEI. Deletions cut 3 bases from V and 4 bases from J, with 11 bases between. DNA of the CDR3: TGTGCCAGCAGTGACAGGGGGGTTGCAGATACGCAGTATTTT. Amino acid sequence: CASSDRGVADTQYF.

This chain links TRBV20-1 with TRBJ1-6, with D possibly being TRBD1 (6 bases). Trimming cost V 2 bases and J 13 bases, with 18 bases left between them. Germline CDR1 is DFQATT and CDR2 is SNEGSKA (reference sequence). This CDR3 is built from 14 residues. The DNA of the CDR3 is TGCAGTGCTAGACCCCGACAGGTCCTCGTTCCCCTCCACTTT. Protein product: CSARPRQVLVPLHF.

This clonotype was seen only a few times. V gene TRBV6-5 combines with J gene TRBJ1-6; D gene uncertain. Germline V gives CDR1 MNHEY, CDR2 SVGAGI. The V and J ends lost 4 bases and 7 bases respectively, with 14 bases between them. The CDR3 has 15 amino acids. This CDR3 is CASSFTRLTNSPLHF. CDR3 bases: TGTGCCAGCAGTTTCACCAGATTAACAAATTCACCCCTCCACTTT.

This clonotype appeared a few times. The chain uses TRBV20-1 and TRBJ2-1; 12 bases agree with TRBD2. Germline values: CDR1 DFQATT, CDR2 SNEGSKA (reference sequence). The CDR3 runs to 15 residues. V trimming: 5 bases; J trimming: 9 bases; junction bases outside the gene matches: 11. The DNA of the CDR3 is TGCAGTGCTCTTGGGTGGACTAGCGGGAAGAGTGAGCAGTTCTTC. This translates into CSALGWTSGKSEQFF.

This clonotype is a singleton in its sample. The chain carries TRBV2 and TRBJ1-5; no firm D call. The germline V and J ends were trimmed by 4 bases and 6 bases, with 16 bases remaining between them. Germline V gives CDR1 SNHLY, CDR2 FYNNEI. The CDR3 covers 15 residues. The CDR3 is CASSAPAGPSQPQHF. The CDR3 nucleotides read TGTGCCAGCAGTGCTCCTGCGGGTCCAAGTCAGCCCCAGCATTTT.

This clonotype was observed at least ten times. CDR3 coding DNA: TGTGCCTGGGAATCCGGGACAGGGATCACCGGGGAGCTGTTTTTT. Translation: CAWESGTGITGELFF. The gene calls are TRBV30 and TRBJ2-2; 9 nucleotides line up with TRBD1. Germline assignment: CDR1 GTSNPN and CDR2 SVGIG (reference sequence). The CDR3 covers 15 residues. V lost 5 bases and J lost 4; bases outside the gene matches: 8.

This chain links TRBV7-2 with TRBJ2-5; D not certain. CDR3 length: 14 amino acids. CDR1 and CDR2 (germline): SGHTA, FQGNSA. V was shortened by 5 bases and J by 7 bases, with 17 bases between the two germline ends. The CDR3 loop is CASSPNGPFGTQYF. Written as DNA, the CDR3 is TGTGCCAGCAGCCCGAACGGGCCATTCGGGACCCAGTACTTC.

The chain combines TRBV5-6 with TRBJ2-3; perhaps TRBD1 as D (6 bases). The germline CDR1 and CDR2 sequences are SGHDT and YYEEEE. The ends were cut back, 3 bases at V and 1 base at J, with 15 bases in the middle. The CDR3 length is 16 residues. The CDR3 loop reads CASSSVGARGTDTQYF. For the CDR3, the DNA is TGTGCCAGCAGCTCCGTGGGGGCGAGGGGCACAGATACGCAGTATTTT.

The J gene is TRBJ2-7, the V gene TRBV4-3; TRBD1 agrees at 7 bases. Germline CDR1 reads LGHNA; CDR2 reads YSLEER. V dropped 7 bases and J dropped 6; count of bases not matched to a gene: 9. This CDR3 comprises 13 residues. CDR3: CASIRDRVSEQYF. The CDR3 region has the DNA TGCGCCAGCATCCGCGACAGGGTCAGCGAGCAGTACTTC.

This chain connects TRBV7-2 to TRBJ2-3, with 7 bases identical to TRBD1. Germline V gene sequence: CDR1 SGHTA, CDR2 FQGNSA. This CDR3 spans 15 amino acids. Losses at the gene ends were 3 bases for V and 0 bases for J; bases not matched to a gene: 3. In nucleotides, the CDR3 is TGTGCCAGCAGCTTCACAGGGGTTAGCACAGATACGCAGTATTTT. It codes for CASSFTGVSTDTQYF.

The chain's CDR3 is CASSVLATDTQYF. DNA for the CDR3: TGTGCCAGCAGCGTACTAGCAACCGATACGCAGTATTTT. This rearrangement joins TRBV7-3 to TRBJ2-3; D is possibly TRBD2 (6 bases). The germline CDR1 and CDR2 sequences are SGHTA and FQGTGA. Trimming left V 5 bases short and J 6 bases short, with 12 bases between. The CDR3 sequence is 13 residues long.

This clonotype was seen only a few times. The chain uses TRBV4-3 and TRBJ2-2; D might be TRBD2 (5 bases). In germline, CDR1 is LGHNA, CDR2 YSLEER. The CDR3 contains 14 residues. Trimming took 4 bases from V and 8 from J, leaving 14 bases between them. The CDR3 sequence is CASSPEELTGELFF. The DNA of the CDR3 is TGCGCCAGCAGCCCGGAGGAACTGACAGGGGAGCTGTTTTTT.

J is TRBJ2-3 and V is TRBV13; unclear D gene. Trimming removed 4 bases from V and 1 base from J, with 12 bases in between. This CDR3 has 15 residues. Germline loops: CDR1 PRHDT, CDR2 FYEKMQ (reference sequence). This chain's CDR3 is CASSSDSSRTDTQYF. The CDR3 nucleotides are TGTGCCAGCAGCTCGGATAGCAGCCGCACAGATACGCAGTATTTT.

This chain joins TRBV3-1 and TRBJ2-3; D is ambiguous. This CDR3 comprises 14 residues. Trimming cost V 1 base and J 2 bases, with 7 bases left between them. The germline V gene encodes CDR1 LGHDT and CDR2 YNNKEL (reference sequence). This CDR3 is CASSQGDSTDTQYF. DNA for the CDR3: TGTGCCAGCAGCCAAGGTGATTCCACAGATACGCAGTATTTT.

The sample holds a few counts of this clonotype. V is TRBV24-1 and J is TRBJ2-5, with a weak D call TRBD1 (6 bases). From germline, CDR1 is KGHDR and CDR2 SFDVKD. The CDR3 contains 13 residues. The germline V and J ends were trimmed by 1 base and 5 bases, with 7 bases remaining between them. CDR3 loop: CATSDFRGETQYF. CDR3 DNA sequence: TGTGCCACCAGTGATTTTAGGGGGGAGACCCAGTACTTC.